The subject of this entry is one TCR beta chain. Germline CDR1 and CDR2: LGHDT and YNNKEL (reference sequence). This CDR3 is 15 amino acids long. Libraries of TCR beta chains were produced by 5' RACE (UMI-labeled). TCRdb re-called the 5' RACE reads; every CDR3 protein appears as one record, without DNA. In total, the table holds over 8,000 distinct CDR3 sequences. The sample originates from a study of human CD8 memory T cell subsets. The specimen was CD8+ stem-like memory T cells (TSCM and TCM) sorted from PBMCs. This sample's subset: stem-like memory CD8 T cells (TSTEM), CCR7+ PD-1- TIGIT-. The receptor comes from a human donor in good health. The chain joins TRBV3-1 to TRBJ2-7. The CDR3 is CASSQSLGGLYEQYF.